A single sample is the source of the 12 T cell receptor beta chains below, sequenced in a study of blood T cell repertoires in COVID-19. Sequencing was performed with immunoSEQ multiplex PCR; in TCRdb, only in-frame clones are kept and a portion is missing. The table lists roughly 200,000 clones, more than 75% of them singletons. Sequencing was performed on peripheral blood. The receptors come from a woman aged 35 to 49 with COVID-19, enrolled during active disease.

About this clone itself: Other DNA variants within this sample encode the same CDR3. The chain joins TRBV9 to TRBJ2-3, with D perhaps TRBD2 (5 bases). The CDR3 consists of 11 residues. V shed 4 bases and J shed 6 bases, with 6 bases lying between them. The V gene's germline CDR1 is SGDLS and CDR2 YYNGEE. The CDR3 loop is CASSRGDTQYF. The CDR3, as DNA: TGTGCCAGCAGCAGAGGGGATACGCAGTATTTT.

The rearrangement links TRBV11-3 to TRBJ2-2; 8 nucleotides align to TRBD1. V shed 1 base, J shed 1 base, and the junction held 2 bases outside the gene matches. The germline V gene encodes CDR1 SGHNT and CDR2 YENEEA. This CDR3 is 16 amino acids long. The CDR3 nucleotides read TGTGCCAGCAGCTTAGGAGGGACAGGGAACACCGGGGAGCTGTTTTTT. Its protein is CASSLGGTGNTGELFF.

The chain uses TRBV9 and TRBJ2-5, with D possibly TRBD2 on 6 matching bases. Trimming stripped 0 bases from V and 5 bases from J, with 14 bases between. CDR3 length equals 15 residues. CDR1 SGDLS and CDR2 YYNGEE come from the germline V gene. The CDR3 sequence: CASSVGPGAEETQYF. Here the CDR3 DNA reads TGTGCCAGCAGCGTAGGACCGGGAGCGGAGGAGACCCAGTACTTC.

The chain couples TRBV5-1 to TRBJ2-3, with TRBD1 matching 7 bases. This CDR3 has 16 residues. V was pared by 4 bases and J by 1 base, with 9 bases of the junction left unmatched. The germline gives CDR1 SGHRS, CDR2 YFSETQ. CDR3 sequence (DNA): TGCGCCAGCAGCCCCGACGACAGGGCTGGCACAGATACGCAGTATTTT. It specifies CASSPDDRAGTDTQYF.

This CDR3 reads CASSSRLLSHEQFF. Written as DNA, the CDR3 is TGTGCCAGCAGCTCACGACTCCTCTCCCATGAGCAGTTCTTC. The chain has TRBV3-1 (or the pseudogene TRBV3-2) and TRBJ2-1; D uncertain. Germline values: CDR1 LGHDT, CDR2 YNNKEL (reference sequence). The CDR3 runs to 14 residues. Trimming took off 5 bases at V and 8 bases at J, with 16 bases between the two ends.

The chain uses TRBV4-1 and TRBJ2-2; 8 bases fit TRBD2. V lost 4 bases, J lost 5 bases, and 9 bases stayed unmatched. The CDR3 loop spans 16 amino acids. Germline loops: CDR1 MGHRA, CDR2 YSYEKL. The CDR3 coding sequence is TGCGCCAGCAGCCCTCCGGGACTAGTACTAACCGGGGAGCTGTTTTTT. It specifies CASSPPGLVLTGELFF.

This sequence joins TRBV30 and TRBJ1-2; 10 bases match TRBD1. Germline trimming cut 4 bases from V and 7 bases from J; bases unmatched to any gene: 6. Per the germline V gene, CDR1 is GTSNPN and CDR2 is SVGIG (reference sequence). The CDR3 consists of 13 residues. CDR3 sequence: CAWTGTGAGGYTF. CDR3 nucleotide sequence: TGTGCCTGGACTGGGACAGGGGCTGGTGGCTACACCTTC.

This clone was detected a few times. V is TRBV7-8 and J is TRBJ1-1, with no clear D. This CDR3 spans 14 amino acids. In germline, CDR1 is SGHVS, CDR2 FQNEAQ. Trimming removed 1 base at V and 7 bases at J, with 13 bases between. The CDR3 loop is CASSLVLPAHEAFF. CDR3 nucleotide sequence: TGTGCCAGCAGCTTAGTACTCCCCGCCCATGAAGCTTTCTTT.

The chain recombines TRBV4-3 with TRBJ1-2; D call uncertain. The V and J ends lost 4 bases and 7 bases respectively, with 13 bases between them. Germline V gene sequence: CDR1 LGHNA, CDR2 YSLEER. The CDR3 spans 13 residues. The CDR3 loop reads CASSPRIFGGYTF. CDR3 coding DNA: TGCGCCAGCAGCCCGCGCATATTCGGTGGCTACACCTTC.

V is TRBV7-6 and J is TRBJ2-3, with D perhaps TRBD1 (6 bases). V was shortened by 5 bases and J by 0 bases, with 15 bases between the two germline ends. The CDR3 contains 16 residues. Germline V lookup: CDR1 SGHVS, CDR2 FNYEAQ. CDR3 sequence reads: CASSQRWGRSTDTQYF. The CDR3 DNA is TGTGCCAGCAGCCAGCGGTGGGGGCGAAGCACAGATACGCAGTATTTT.

The sample holds a few counts of this clone. This chain joins TRBV10-2 and TRBJ1-1, with D tentatively TRBD1 (5 bases). With 7 bases removed from V and 6 bases from J, the gap between germline ends came to 15 bases. This CDR3 has 13 residues. The germline CDR1 and CDR2 sequences are WSHSY and SAAADI. The CDR3 DNA sequence: TGCGCCAGCACCATGTTTCAGGGTTCTGAAGCTTTCTTT. Its protein is CASTMFQGSEAFF.

J is TRBJ1-1 and V is TRBV12-3 or TRBV12-4, with a weak D call TRBD1 (6 bases). This CDR3 contains 13 residues. V was shortened by 8 bases and J by 5 bases, with 15 bases between the two germline ends. CDR3: CASGRGRGTEAFF. CDR3 bases: TGTGCCAGCGGGCGGGGGCGAGGTACTGAAGCTTTCTTT.